These T cell receptor beta chains were read from a single sample in a study of T cells after posttransplantation cyclophosphamide. Generated by immunoSEQ multiplex PCR, the TCRdb table keeps only in-frame clones and is missing some. The sample lists 23,000 or so clones; about 86% were seen once. Here the sequenced sample was PBMCs, taken after allogeneic stem cell transplant with posttransplant cyclophosphamide. These receptors were obtained from a female patient aged 30 to 40 who received an allogeneic stem cell transplant from an unrelated donor, was CMV-positive, and had no GVHD. T cells may partly derive from the graft donor. Both conserved end residues are part of each CDR3. The D gene is left open where the match is weak. Clone sizes are given selectively: once, few, many, or a class where the clone is expanded.

TRBD1	TRBV19	TRBJ1-1	.	CASSIGQGGRTEAFF	TGTGCCAGTAGTATTGGTCAGGGGGGTAGAACTGAAGCTTTCTTT
.	TRBV11-2	TRBJ1-1	once	CASSLGRAGPEAFF	TGTGCCAGCAGCTTAGGACGAGCAGGCCCTGAAGCTTTCTTT
TRBD2	TRBV4-3	TRBJ2-7	.	CASSQDRVAGAPGYEQYF	TGCGCCAGCAGCCAAGATCGGGTAGCGGGGGCCCCGGGCTACGAGCAGTACTTC
TRBD2	TRBV18	TRBJ2-7	.	CASSPGTSGGSFFPYEQYF	TGTGCCAGCTCACCAGGGACTAGCGGGGGGTCGTTCTTTCCCTACGAGCAGTACTTC
TRBD1	TRBV14	TRBJ2-7	once	CASSHGTGIHEQYF	TGTGCCAGCAGCCATGGGACAGGGATCCACGAGCAGTACTTC
.	TRBV6-1	TRBJ1-5	.	CASRATGDSNQPQHF	TGTGCCAGCAGGGCGACAGGAGATAGCAATCAGCCCCAGCATTTT
.	TRBV19	TRBJ2-7	.	CASSSRQVPTYEQYF	TGTGCCAGTAGTAGCCGACAGGTACCAACCTACGAGCAGTACTTC
.	TRBV6-6	TRBJ2-3	.	CASGGASLTDTQYF	TGTGCCAGCGGGGGGGCTAGCCTCACAGATACGCAGTATTTT
TRBD2	TRBV4-2	TRBJ2-5	.	CASSPGLAGGQETQYF	TGTGCCAGCAGCCCCGGGCTGGCGGGGGGGCAAGAGACCCAGTACTTC
.	TRBV5-6	TRBJ1-5	few	CASTAFIEQSNQPQHF	TGTGCCAGCACCGCCTTCATCGAACAAAGCAATCAGCCCCAGCATTTT
.	TRBV5-4	TRBJ2-1	.	CASSSLRDNEQFF	TGTGCCAGCAGCTCCCTAAGAGACAATGAGCAGTTCTTC
TRBD2	TRBV30	TRBJ2-3	.	CAWSVLAGTDTQYF	TGTGCCTGGAGTGTACTAGCGGGCACAGATACGCAGTATTTT
.	TRBV28	TRBJ1-5	.	CASSLSGQQGPQHF	TGTGCCAGCAGTTTAAGTGGGCAGCAGGGGCCCCAGCATTTT
.	TRBV19	TRBJ1-2	.	CASSTQTRTLANYGYTF	TGTGCCAGTAGTACCCAGACAAGAACTTTAGCTAACTATGGCTACACCTTC
.	TRBV27	TRBJ2-2	few	CASSFHSGPGELFF	TGTGCCAGCAGTTTCCATAGCGGCCCTGGGGAGCTGTTTTTT
.	TRBV27	TRBJ1-6	.	CASTTGRPPPHF	TGTGCCAGCACAACAGGGCGTCCACCCCCCCACTTT
TRBD1	TRBV27	TRBJ1-5	.	CASSFAPTGGNQPQHF	TGTGCCAGCAGTTTTGCCCCGACAGGGGGCAATCAGCCCCAGCATTTT
TRBD1	TRBV11-2	TRBJ2-5	.	CASSSGQGTQETQYF	TGTGCCAGCAGCTCGGGACAGGGAACGCAAGAGACCCAGTACTTC
TRBD2	TRBV6-5	TRBJ2-5	.	CASSYSPSGAQYF	TGTGCCAGCAGTTACTCTCCTAGCGGGGCCCAGTACTTC
.	TRBV2	TRBJ2-7	few	CASSDRTDSYEQYF	TGTGCCAGCAGCGACAGGACGGATTCCTACGAGCAGTACTTC
.	TRBV4-1	TRBJ1-5	.	CASSQERASNQPQHF	TGCGCCAGCAGCCAAGAGAGGGCAAGCAATCAGCCCCAGCATTTT
TRBD2	TRBV4-2	TRBJ2-7	once	CASSQVGLAETYEQYF	TGTGCCAGCAGCCAGGTGGGACTAGCGGAGACCTACGAGCAGTACTTC
TRBD2	TRBV4-1	TRBJ2-5	.	CASSQVGRRGEKETQYF	TGCGCCAGCAGCCAAGTGGGCCGGCGGGGGGAGAAAGAGACCCAGTACTTC
.	TRBV27	TRBJ2-2	.	CASSREKTWLNTGELFF	TGTGCCAGCAGTAGGGAGAAAACCTGGCTAAACACCGGGGAGCTGTTTTTT
TRBD2	TRBV27	TRBJ2-1	.	CASSFLPGLAGGRRNEQFF	TGTGCCAGCAGTTTCCTTCCGGGACTAGCGGGGGGCCGACGCAATGAGCAGTTCTTC
.	TRBV11-2	TRBJ2-7	.	CASSRGFEQYF	TGTGCCAGCAGTCGGGGGTTCGAGCAGTACTTC
.	TRBV28	TRBJ2-7	.	CASTRGDTYEQYF	TGTGCCAGCACCCGGGGGGACACCTACGAGCAGTACTTC
TRBD1	TRBV5-1	TRBJ2-7	.	CASSPGTGVGYEQYF	TGCGCCAGCAGCCCCGGGACAGGAGTGGGCTACGAGCAGTACTTC
.	TRBV10-3	TRBJ2-5	.	CAISETALEQYF	TGTGCCATCAGTGAGACGGCACTAGAGCAGTACTTC
TRBD2	TRBV7-8	TRBJ2-7	.	CASSPGTSGGYEQYF	TGTGCCAGCAGCCCTGGGACTAGCGGGGGGTACGAGCAGTACTTC
.	TRBV4-3	TRBJ1-2	.	CASSQDHSSSYGYTF	TGCGCCAGCAGCCAAGATCACAGTTCGAGCTATGGCTACACCTTC
TRBD2	TRBV7-9	TRBJ2-1	few	CASSSPSGTSGGADEQFF	TGTGCCAGCAGCTCACCCTCCGGGACTAGCGGGGGGGCGGATGAGCAGTTCTTC
.	TRBV9	TRBJ1-2	once	CASSVGQSYGYTF	TGTGCCAGCAGCGTAGGCCAGTCCTATGGCTACACCTTC
TRBD1	TRBV7-9	TRBJ2-2	.	CASSSTSDRENTGELFF	TGTGCCAGCAGCTCAACTTCGGACAGGGAGAACACCGGGGAGCTGTTTTTT
.	TRBV2	TRBJ2-7	.	CASSVFQLGDEQYF	TGTGCCAGCAGTGTCTTTCAGCTAGGGGACGAGCAGTACTTC
TRBD1	TRBV4-1	TRBJ2-7	.	CASSQELDRGYEQYF	TGCGCCAGCAGCCAAGAATTAGACAGGGGCTACGAGCAGTACTTC
.	TRBV2	TRBJ2-3	once	CASRVSAGARTDTQYF	TGTGCCAGCAGAGTTTCTGCGGGGGCCCGCACAGATACGCAGTATTTT
TRBD1	TRBV7-9	TRBJ1-2	once	CASSSTGDGYTF	TGTGCCAGCAGCTCTACAGGGGATGGCTACACCTTC
.	TRBV11-3	TRBJ1-1	.	CASSFGRLGTEAFF	TGTGCCAGCAGCTTTGGGCGCCTGGGCACTGAAGCTTTCTTT
.	TRBV7-2	TRBJ1-1	.	CASSLGGGALTEAFF	TGTGCCAGCAGCTTAGGGGGGGGCGCGCTCACTGAAGCTTTCTTT
.	TRBV27	TRBJ1-1	few	CASSLSERTEAFF	TGTGCCAGCAGTTTATCGGAGCGGACTGAAGCTTTCTTT
.	TRBV29-1	TRBJ2-7	few	CSVTTGSYEQYF	TGCAGCGTTACGACAGGCTCCTACGAGCAGTACTTC
.	TRBV15	TRBJ2-6	.	CATSRLMVNGANVLTF	TGTGCCACCAGCAGACTAATGGTTAATGGGGCCAACGTCCTGACTTTC
.	TRBV5-6	TRBJ1-4	few	CASTLGGWANEKLFF	TGTGCCAGCACCCTCGGGGGATGGGCTAATGAAAAACTGTTTTTT
TRBD2	TRBV7-6	TRBJ2-5	.	CASSLIGGGEMAKQETQYF	TGTGCCAGCAGCTTAATCGGGGGAGGGGAAATGGCAAAGCAAGAGACCCAGTACTTC
TRBD1	TRBV6-1	TRBJ2-7	.	CASSLQGSYEQYF	TGTGCCAGCAGTCTACAGGGGTCCTACGAGCAGTACTTC
TRBD1	TRBV19	TRBJ2-7	.	CASSKEGASSYEQYF	TGTGCCAGTAGTAAAGAGGGGGCCAGCTCCTACGAGCAGTACTTC
.	TRBV5-1	TRBJ2-2	.	CASSSESTGELFF	TGCGCCAGCAGCTCCGAGAGCACCGGGGAGCTGTTTTTT
.	TRBV14	TRBJ1-4	.	CASSQDLPNEKLFF	TGTGCCAGCAGCCAAGATCTACCGAATGAAAAACTGTTTTTT
.	TRBV28	TRBJ2-7	.	CASSPGDRTYEQYF	TGTGCCAGCAGTCCGGGGGACAGAACCTACGAGCAGTACTTC
TRBD2	TRBV9	TRBJ2-1	.	CASSAILAGGGNEQFF	TGTGCCAGCAGCGCCATCCTAGCGGGGGGTGGCAATGAGCAGTTCTTC
TRBD2	TRBV19	TRBJ2-5	.	CASSIQRGPLETQYF	TGTGCCAGTAGTATCCAGCGGGGGCCTCTAGAGACCCAGTACTTC
.	TRBV10-3	TRBJ1-4	few	CAISESQATNEKLFF	TGTGCCATCAGTGAGAGCCAGGCGACTAATGAAAAACTGTTTTTT
.	TRBV19	TRBJ1-1	.	CASSMRTPSGTEAFF	TGTGCCAGTAGTATGCGGACACCCTCAGGGACTGAAGCTTTCTTT
TRBD1	TRBV30	TRBJ1-2	.	CAWSVGVGRGYGYTF	TGTGCCTGGAGTGTTGGTGTGGGCAGGGGGTATGGCTACACCTTC
.	TRBV9	TRBJ2-2	.	CASSPTPGTGELFF	TGTGCCAGCAGCCCGACACCGGGGACCGGGGAGCTGTTTTTT
.	TRBV13	TRBJ1-1	.	CASSLGVRSNTEAFF	TGTGCCAGCAGCTTAGGTGTCAGGTCGAACACTGAAGCTTTCTTT
TRBD1	TRBV7-8	TRBJ2-5	.	CASSSRDRGGETQYF	TGTGCCAGCAGCTCCCGGGACAGGGGGGGAGAGACCCAGTACTTC
.	TRBV7-9	TRBJ1-5	.	CASSPVPLNQPQHF	TGTGCCAGCAGCCCGGTACCTTTAAATCAGCCCCAGCATTTT